This T cell receptor beta chain was documented in a study of blood T cell repertoires in COVID-19. Method: immunoSEQ multiplex PCR; TCRdb's copy keeps in-frame clones and lacks some. Here the sample spans some 100,000 clones, roughly 91% being singletons. The CDR3 loop spans 14 amino acids. CDR1 is MNHEY and CDR2 is SVGEGT in the germline V gene. V was shortened by 6 bases and J by 7 bases, with 13 bases between the two germline ends. The sequencing input was peripheral blood. The chain combines TRBV6-2 or TRBV6-3 with TRBJ1-6; the D gene is possibly TRBD1 (6 bases). This TCR was recovered from a human donor with acute or convalescent COVID-19. The donor label of this sample is uncertain. CDR3 nucleotides: TGTGCCAGCAGCCGCCAGGGGATGAATTCACCCCTCCACTTT. Translated: CASSRQGMNSPLHF.